The T cell receptor (beta chain) under discussion was sequenced for a study of vaccination effects on CD4 cells after COVID-19. Study-level background: Vaccine administered to participants consisted of two doses of either BNT162b2 or mRNA-1273.

The CDR3 sequence is 16 residues long. V lost 4 bases and J 8 bases, leaving 22 bases between the germline ends. Germline assignment: CDR1 SGDLS and CDR2 YYNGEE. Pools of viral peptides were used by the ViraFEST assay to expand antigen-specific CD4+ T cells ahead of sequencing. Culture proceeded for about ten days, and CD4+ T cells were then isolated. Remarks on this clone: No antigen is known for it.

The method was immunoSEQ multiplex PCR; TCRdb's version includes in-frame clones alone and lacks a portion of them. The sample contains approximately 54,000 clones, around 75% of which appear only once. The TCR sequence derives from a human donor who received a COVID-19 vaccine. The chain employs TRBV9 and TRBJ1-3, with D tentatively TRBD1 (6 bases). The specimen comprised CD4+ T cells from PBMCs cultured with HCoV-229E spike peptides, sampled before COVID-19 vaccination. The CDR3 reads CASSPRPSNREDTIYF. DNA for the CDR3: TGTGCCAGCAGCCCCCGCCCCTCAAACAGGGAGGACACCATATATTTT.